Shown below are 28 T cell receptor beta chains from a single sample sequenced in a study of cytomegalovirus exposure and HLA in healthy donors. Method: immunoSEQ multiplex PCR; TCRdb's copy keeps in-frame clones and lacks some. The data hold about 88,000 clones, with about four fifths observed a single time. Sequences were obtained from PBMCs. The receptors shown here come from a woman between 18 and 30 years old in good health and CMV-seropositive.

The V call is TRBV5-1, the J call TRBJ1-1; D remains ambiguous. This CDR3 has 12 residues. V lost 5 bases to trimming and J lost 1 base, with 6 bases between them. CDR1 is SGHRS, CDR2 YFSETQ, per germline. CDR3 DNA: TGCGCCAGCAGTACGGGGAACACTGAAGCTTTCTTT. It encodes CASSTGNTEAFF.

This chain links TRBV6-1 with TRBJ1-3; 8 positions agree with TRBD1. The J segment lost 4 bases and the V segment lost 3 bases, leaving 8 bases of the junction unmatched. Per germline, CDR1 MNHNS and CDR2 SASEGT. The CDR3 consists of 16 residues. The CDR3 loop is CASSEPQGAAGNTIYF. The CDR3 nucleotides read TGTGCCAGCAGTGAGCCCCAGGGGGCGGCAGGAAACACCATATATTTT.

V usage is TRBV29-1 and J usage is TRBJ2-3, with 16 bases fitting TRBD2. Trimming removed 4 bases from V and 5 bases from J; junction bases left unmatched: 6. This CDR3 has 16 amino acids. Germline-derived CDR1 and CDR2 are SQVTM and ANQGSEA. The CDR3 region is CSVGMGLAGGIDTQYF. The CDR3 DNA reads as TGCAGCGTTGGGATGGGACTAGCGGGGGGGATAGATACGCAGTATTTT.

The CDR3 coding sequence is TGTGCCAGTAGTCCCAGGGTCAATTCACCCCTCCACTTT. This codes for CASSPRVNSPLHF. The chain employs TRBV19 and TRBJ1-6; D is possibly TRBD1 (5 bases). Germline V gene data show CDR1 as LNHDA and CDR2 as SQIVND (reference sequence). V gave up 5 bases and J gave up 7 bases, with 9 bases separating them. The CDR3 has 13 amino acids.

The chain couples TRBV5-1 to TRBJ1-1, with 11 bases matching TRBD1. Germline trimming cut 0 bases from V and 4 bases from J; bases unmatched to any gene: 11. The CDR3 runs 18 residues. Germline CDR1 SGHRS, CDR2 YFSETQ. The CDR3 region is CASSLVVFYGTGGTEAFF. CDR3 coding DNA: TGCGCCAGCAGCTTGGTGGTATTTTACGGGACAGGGGGCACTGAAGCTTTCTTT.

The rearrangement links TRBV5-4 to TRBJ2-7; 7 nucleotides agree with TRBD1. Germline-derived CDR1 and CDR2 are SGHNT and YYREEE (reference sequence). The junction had 14 bases not matched to a gene; V was cut back by 4 bases and J by 7 bases. CDR3 size: 15 residues. The CDR3 sequence: CASSDKGQPLREQYF. The CDR3 DNA sequence: TGTGCCAGCAGCGACAAGGGACAGCCTCTTCGAGAGCAGTACTTC.

This clone was detected once. The rearrangement joins TRBV7-9 to TRBJ1-2; unclear D gene. Trimming took 5 bases from V and 3 from J, leaving 19 bases between them. Per germline, CDR1 SEHNR and CDR2 FQNEAQ (reference sequence). The CDR3 length is 16 residues. The CDR3 nucleotides read TGTGCCAGCAGCGCTTTAGGATATCAGGTGGACTATGGCTACACCTTC. Encoded protein: CASSALGYQVDYGYTF.

In its sample, this clone was seen a few times. The J gene is TRBJ2-1, the V gene TRBV27; D might be TRBD1 (5 bases). V lost 2 bases to trimming and J lost 2 bases, with 10 bases between them. CDR3 size: 15 residues. Per the germline V gene, CDR1 is MNHEY and CDR2 is SMNVEV (reference sequence). This CDR3 is CASSLARDTYNEQFF. The DNA for the CDR3 is TGTGCCAGCAGTTTAGCCAGGGATACCTACAATGAGCAGTTCTTC.

The table lists this clone with a count of one. V and J are TRBV4-3 and TRBJ2-1; 12 bases agree with TRBD2. CDR1 is LGHNA and CDR2 is YSLEER in the germline V gene. V lost 3 bases and J lost 5; bases outside the gene matches: 2. This CDR3 comprises 15 residues. The DNA of the CDR3 is TGCGCCAGCAGCCATAGACTAGCGGGGGACAATGAGCAGTTCTTC. Encoded protein: CASSHRLAGDNEQFF.

The V and J genes are TRBV10-3 and TRBJ1-2, with 11 bases aligning to TRBD1. The CDR3 has 14 amino acids. V lost 6 bases, J lost 8 bases, and 8 bases stayed unmatched. Germline V gene sequence: CDR1 ENHRY, CDR2 SYGVKD. The DNA for the CDR3 is TGTGCCATCAGCCGGACAGGGGGCCCCCAGGGCTACACCTTC. Its translation is CAISRTGGPQGYTF.

This clone was seen a few times. The CDR3 DNA reads TGCGCCAGCAGCTATGGACAGGGGGCTAGCGAGCAGTACTTC. It yields the protein CASSYGQGASEQYF. J is TRBJ2-7 and V is TRBV5-1; 11 nucleotides match TRBD1. Germline CDR1 and CDR2: SGHRS and YFSETQ. The length of the CDR3 is 14 residues. J lost 6 bases, V lost 3 bases, and 5 bases had no gene match.

The V and J genes are TRBV7-2 and TRBJ2-1; a weak D match, TRBD2 (5 bases). V was shortened by 5 bases and J by 2 bases, with 13 bases between the two germline ends. Germline V gene data show CDR1 as SGHTA and CDR2 as FQGNSA. The CDR3 sequence is 15 residues long. This CDR3 is CASSPSGSPYNEQFF. The CDR3 DNA sequence: TGTGCCAGCAGCCCATCGGGGAGCCCCTACAATGAGCAGTTCTTC.

The chain combines TRBV1 with TRBJ2-3; the table's D call of TRBD2 was not tested on the DNA. TRBV1 has pseudogene status. This CDR3 has 18 amino acids. The CDR3 reads CTSSQEEGLAGGTDTQYF. The CDR3 DNA reads as TGCACCAGCAGCCAAGAGGAGGGGCTAGCGGGGGGCACAGATACGCAGTATTTT.

The chain employs TRBV7-2 and TRBJ1-3; weak D call: TRBD1 (5 bases). Between the trimmed V and J ends, which lost 5 bases and 0 bases, there was a span of 8 bases. Germline CDR1 is SGHTA and CDR2 is FQGNSA. The CDR3 runs 14 residues. The CDR3 DNA is TGTGCCAGCAGCATGGACAACTCTGGAAACACCATATATTTT. Residues: CASSMDNSGNTIYF.

This clone was seen just once. The chain uses TRBV5-1 and TRBJ2-6; 9 bases fit TRBD1. Germline V gives CDR1 SGHRS, CDR2 YFSETQ. The CDR3 runs to 18 residues. The J segment lost 0 bases and the V segment lost 3 bases, leaving 7 bases of the junction unmatched. CDR3 residues: CASSWDRATSSGANVLTF. DNA of the CDR3: TGCGCCAGCAGCTGGGACAGGGCCACCTCCTCTGGGGCCAACGTCCTGACTTTC.

The chain employs TRBV7-8 and TRBJ2-3; the D gene is possibly TRBD2 (6 bases). The CDR3 is 14 amino acids. The germline V gene encodes CDR1 SGHVS and CDR2 FQNEAQ. The ends were cut back, 9 bases at V and 2 bases at J, with 15 bases in the middle. DNA of the CDR3: TGTGCCAGTCACAGGCGGGGATACACAGATACGCAGTATTTT. As protein: CASHRRGYTDTQYF.

V gene TRBV9 combines with J gene TRBJ2-1; 8 bases agree with TRBD2. Germline V CDR1 and CDR2: SGDLS, YYNGEE. This CDR3 has 18 amino acids. With 0 bases clipped from V and 2 bases from J, the junction kept 10 bases outside the gene matches. In DNA, the CDR3 is TGTGCCAGCAGCGTAGCGGTAGGCGGGGGGTGGGCCTACAATGAGCAGTTCTTC. It codes for CASSVAVGGGWAYNEQFF.

This sequence joins TRBV28 and TRBJ2-3, with 7 bases fitting TRBD1. The germline V gene has CDR1 MDHEN and CDR2 SYDVKM. The trim removed 6 bases at V and 6 bases at J, leaving 15 bases unmatched. This CDR3 contains 16 residues. CDR3 sequence: CASRSTTTGARDTQYF. The DNA of the CDR3 is TGTGCCAGCAGATCAACTACAACAGGGGCACGGGATACGCAGTATTTT. The variable domain in full, with the rest retrieved from reference TRBV28 and TRBJ2-3, is DVKVTQSSRYLVKRTGEKVFLECVQDMDHENMFWYRQDPGLGLRLIYFSYDVKMKEKGDIPEGYSVSREKKERFSLILESASTNQTSMYLCASRSTTTGARDTQYFGPGTRLTVL.

This clone showed up just a few times. J is TRBJ2-7 and V is TRBV7-9; 7 bases align to TRBD2. Germline V lookup: CDR1 SEHNR, CDR2 FQNEAQ (reference sequence). The CDR3 is made up of 16 amino acids. J gave up 2 bases and V 5 bases, and 12 bases lay outside the gene matches. This chain's CDR3 is CASSPGGIKQTYEQYF. The CDR3 nucleotides read TGTGCCAGCAGCCCCGGGGGGATCAAACAGACCTACGAGCAGTACTTC.

The genes are TRBV29-1 and TRBJ2-7; 9 bases line up with TRBD1. Losses at the gene ends were 5 bases for V and 3 bases for J; bases not matched to a gene: 8. Germline CDR1 and CDR2: SQVTM and ANQGSEA. The CDR3 runs 14 residues. The CDR3 nucleotides read TGCAGCGTTAAGGACAGGGGACGCGACTACGAGCAGTACTTC. This sequence encodes CSVKDRGRDYEQYF.

The V and J genes are TRBV7-2 and TRBJ2-7; the D gene is possibly TRBD2 (5 bases). The V gene's germline CDR1 is SGHTA and CDR2 FQGNSA. The germline V and J ends were trimmed by 3 bases and 0 bases, with 9 bases remaining between them. The CDR3 runs 14 residues. CDR3 sequence reads: CASSFGLISYEQYF. The CDR3 bases are TGTGCCAGCAGCTTCGGACTGATCTCCTACGAGCAGTACTTC.

This chain joins TRBV21-1 and TRBJ2-5; the D segment call TRBD1 is taken from the table without a DNA check. TRBV21-1 is a recognized pseudogene. The CDR3 consists of 15 residues. CDR3 region: CASSKKVGQEETQYF. In DNA, the CDR3 is TGTGCCAGCAGCAAAAAGGTTGGACAGGAAGAGACCCAGTACTTC.

The chain joins TRBV27 to TRBJ2-7; 8 bases are shared with TRBD1. The length of the CDR3 is 15 residues. V trimming: 7 bases; J trimming: 2 bases; junction bases outside the gene matches: 10. Germline lookup yields CDR1 MNHEY and CDR2 SMNVEV (reference sequence). Written as DNA, the CDR3 is TGTGCCAGCACCCCGGACAGGGATGGACCCTACGAGCAGTACTTC. It codes for CASTPDRDGPYEQYF.

The chain links TRBV7-8 to TRBJ2-7; 12 bases agree with TRBD2. Germline V lookup: CDR1 SGHVS, CDR2 FQNEAQ. Losses at the gene ends were 4 bases for V and 7 bases for J; bases not matched to a gene: 8. This CDR3 comprises 15 residues. The CDR3 sequence: CASSSDPGLAGEQYF. The CDR3 DNA is TGTGCCAGCAGCTCCGACCCAGGACTAGCGGGGGAGCAGTACTTC.

The chain joins TRBV10-1 to TRBJ2-3; no definite D call. The CDR3 has 13 amino acids. Looked up from germline, CDR1 is WNHNN and CDR2 is SYGVQD (reference sequence). With 1 base removed from V and 3 bases from J, the gap between germline ends came to 5 bases. The CDR3 nucleotides read TGCGCCAGCAGTGAGTGGGCTACAGATACGCAGTATTTT. Translated, it gives CASSEWATDTQYF.

The chain uses TRBV27 and TRBJ1-4, with TRBD1 matching over 9 bases. V shed 3 bases, J shed 11 bases, and the junction held 10 bases outside the gene matches. The CDR3 is 15 residues long. Per germline, CDR1 MNHEY and CDR2 SMNVEV (reference sequence). The DNA of the CDR3 is TGTGCCAGCAGTTTTGAAGGTGGGACAGGGTGGAAACTGTTTTTT. Amino acid sequence: CASSFEGGTGWKLFF.

In its sample, this clone was seen a few times. Here the CDR3 DNA reads TGTGCCAGCAGCTTAGTAATGGGGCACAACTATAATTCACCCCTCCACTTT. Its translation is CASSLVMGHNYNSPLHF. J is TRBJ1-6 and V is TRBV7-9; a possible D gene is TRBD1 (5 bases). The CDR3 has 17 amino acids. The germline V gene has CDR1 SEHNR and CDR2 FQNEAQ (reference sequence). V dropped 1 base and J dropped 3 bases, with 13 bases sitting between them.

V gene TRBV5-8 combines with J gene TRBJ1-6, with D possibly TRBD1 on 5 matching bases. Germline V gives CDR1 SGHTS, CDR2 YDEGEE. V lost 0 bases, J lost 8 bases, and 12 bases lay in between. The CDR3 is 15 amino acids. The CDR3 spells CASSLDAGRDSPLHF. The DNA for the CDR3 is TGTGCCAGCAGCTTGGATGCAGGGAGGGATTCACCCCTCCACTTT. The full variable domain, with the rest looked up from reference TRBV5-8 and TRBJ1-6, is EAGVTQSPTHLIKTRGQQATLRCSPISGHTSVYWYQQALGLGLQFLLWYDEGEERNRGNFPPRFSGRQFPNYSSELNVNALELEDSALYLCASSLDAGRDSPLHFGNGTRLTVT.